The sample holds one count of the clone carrying this T cell receptor beta chain. The CDR3 runs 13 residues. This entry is derived from a study of OX40 agonist ivuxolimab in advanced cancers. Assay used: immunoSEQ multiplex PCR; TCRdb lists only in-frame clones, some missing. Here the sample spans over 65,000 clones, about 80% being singletons. The TCR originated in an adult with an advanced solid tumor such as melanoma, head and neck, liver or kidney cancer. The J gene is TRBJ2-7, the V gene TRBV21-1. TRBV21-1 corresponds to a pseudogene. The material sequenced was CD4+ or CD8+ T cells sorted from blood, taken in a trial of the OX40 agonist ivuxolimab. The DNA for the CDR3 is TGTGCCAGCAGCAAAAGGGGGGTCTACGAGCAGTACTTC. The encoded protein is CASSKRGVYEQYF.